The 11 T cell receptor beta chains listed next were all sequenced from one sample in a study of blood T cell repertoires in COVID-19. Produced via immunoSEQ multiplex PCR; TCRdb's table is partial and in-frame only. The sample holds some 350,000 clones, over 75% seen once. Source material: PBMCs or T cells enriched from blood (not recorded which). The receptor source for this set is a woman between 25 and 40 years old who had recovered from COVID-19.

V and J are TRBV3-1 (or the pseudogene TRBV3-2) and TRBJ2-7; possible D gene TRBD1, 5 bases. V was pared by 0 bases and J by 7 bases, with 13 bases between. The CDR3 is 14 residues long. The germline CDR1 and CDR2 sequences are LGHDT and YNNKEL (reference sequence). This CDR3 reads CASSQDSVSGEQYF. In DNA form, the CDR3 reads TGTGCCAGCAGCCAAGATTCCGTGTCAGGGGAGCAGTACTTC.

This chain joins TRBV5-4 and TRBJ2-1; TRBD2 agrees at 9 bases. V was pared by 4 bases and J by 7 bases, with 15 bases of the junction left unmatched. This CDR3 has 17 residues. Looked up from germline, CDR1 is SGHNT and CDR2 is YYREEE (reference sequence). CDR3 DNA sequence: TGTGCCAGCAGCCCCCTTGAGTGGCGGGGGGGCCAAAATGAGCAGTTCTTC. Amino acid sequence: CASSPLEWRGGQNEQFF.

This clone was counted only a few times. V and J are TRBV30 and TRBJ1-1; D possibly corresponds to TRBD1 (5 bases). The ends were cut back, 1 base at V and 4 bases at J, with 10 bases in the middle. Germline V gene sequence: CDR1 GTSNPN, CDR2 SVGIG (reference sequence). The CDR3 runs to 13 residues. The CDR3, as DNA: TGTGCCTGGAGTGGAAAGGGGTTCACTGAAGCTTTCTTT. Its protein product is CAWSGKGFTEAFF.

The chain has TRBV5-1 and TRBJ2-1; 8 bases line up with TRBD1. This CDR3 has 16 residues. In germline, CDR1 is SGHRS, CDR2 YFSETQ. Unmatched junction bases numbered 8, after V lost 0 bases and J lost 6 bases. Here the CDR3 reads CASSLERGGQGNEQFF. As DNA, the CDR3 is TGCGCCAGCAGCTTGGAACGAGGTGGACAGGGCAATGAGCAGTTCTTC.

The rearrangement joins TRBV15 to TRBJ2-7; 12 positions agree with TRBD2. Trimming at V came to 1 base and at J to 0 bases, leaving 13 bases not matched to a gene. The CDR3 has 20 residues. Germline V gene sequence: CDR1 LNHNV, CDR2 YYDKDF (reference sequence). The CDR3 region has the DNA TGTGCCACCAGCAGAGCCCGGGCTAGCGGGGGGGCAGGGGTCTCCTACGAGCAGTACTTC. Its translation is CATSRARASGGAGVSYEQYF.

The chain uses TRBV3-1 (or the pseudogene TRBV3-2) and TRBJ1-3, with D unresolved. Germline-derived CDR1 and CDR2 are LGHDT and YNNKEL (reference sequence). V lost 4 bases to trimming and J lost 0 bases, with 10 bases between them. This CDR3 comprises 15 residues. The CDR3 protein is CASSRSETSGNTIYF. The CDR3 nucleotides read TGTGCCAGCAGCCGTAGCGAAACCTCTGGAAACACCATATATTTT.

CDR3 residues: CASSVRENTEAFF. The CDR3 bases are TGTGCCAGCAGTGTGCGAGAGAACACTGAAGCTTTCTTT. The chain joins TRBV2 to TRBJ1-1; D ambiguous. The CDR3 covers 13 residues. V gave up 4 bases and J gave up 1 base, with 7 bases separating them. CDR1 and CDR2 from the germline V gene are SNHLY and FYNNEI.

This clone was found a few times. The J gene is TRBJ2-6, the V gene TRBV2, with 9 nucleotides matching TRBD1. This CDR3 spans 16 amino acids. Germline CDR1 and CDR2: SNHLY and FYNNEI. Here the CDR3 reads CATTRDRVSGANVLTF. In nucleotides, the CDR3 is TGTGCTACGACGAGGGACAGGGTTTCTGGGGCCAACGTCCTGACTTTC.

This chain uses TRBV9 with TRBJ2-4, with 7 bases identical to TRBD2. V lost 3 bases to trimming and J lost 9 bases; unmatched junction nucleotides: 3. CDR1 SGDLS and CDR2 YYNGEE come from the germline V gene. The CDR3 spans 12 residues. The CDR3 reads CASSAGLSIQYF. The CDR3, as DNA: TGTGCCAGCAGCGCGGGACTAAGCATTCAGTACTTC.

The V call is TRBV7-9, the J call TRBJ2-7; a weak D match, TRBD1 (5 bases). Trimming shortened V by 6 bases and J by 2 bases, and 17 bases separated the two germline ends. Germline values: CDR1 SEHNR, CDR2 FQNEAQ (reference sequence). The CDR3 spans 15 residues. CDR3 nucleotide sequence: TGTGCCAGCAGTCAAGGCCCTGGCAGGGCCTACGAGCAGTACTTC. It yields the protein CASSQGPGRAYEQYF.

The chain carries TRBV4-1 and TRBJ2-7; the D gene is possibly TRBD2 (7 bases). Between the trimmed V and J ends, which lost 4 bases and 4 bases, there was a span of 17 bases. Germline values: CDR1 MGHRA, CDR2 YSYEKL. The CDR3 covers 15 residues. CDR3 in amino acids: CASSLTAGALYEQYF. The CDR3 DNA reads as TGCGCCAGCAGCCTCACCGCGGGGGCATTGTACGAGCAGTACTTC.